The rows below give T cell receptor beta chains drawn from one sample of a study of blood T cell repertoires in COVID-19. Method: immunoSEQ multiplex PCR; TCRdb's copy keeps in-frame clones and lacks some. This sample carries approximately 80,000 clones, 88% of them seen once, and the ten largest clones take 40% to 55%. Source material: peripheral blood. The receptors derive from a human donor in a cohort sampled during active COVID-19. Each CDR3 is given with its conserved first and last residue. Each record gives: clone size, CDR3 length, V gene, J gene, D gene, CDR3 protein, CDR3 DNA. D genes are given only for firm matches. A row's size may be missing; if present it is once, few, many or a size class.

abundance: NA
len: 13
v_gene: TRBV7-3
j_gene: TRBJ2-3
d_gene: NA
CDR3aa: CASSFSGADTQYF
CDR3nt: TGTGCCAGCAGCTTCTCAGGGGCGGATACGCAGTATTTT

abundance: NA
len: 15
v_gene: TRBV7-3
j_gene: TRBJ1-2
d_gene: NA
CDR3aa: CASSLGAGATYGYTF
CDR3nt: TGTGCCAGCAGCTTAGGGGCAGGGGCTACCTATGGCTACACCTTC

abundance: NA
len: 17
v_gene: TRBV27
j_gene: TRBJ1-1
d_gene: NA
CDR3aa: CASSSLPSDSDNTEAFF
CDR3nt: TGTGCCAGCAGTTCACTACCGTCAGACAGCGACAACACTGAAGCTTTCTTT

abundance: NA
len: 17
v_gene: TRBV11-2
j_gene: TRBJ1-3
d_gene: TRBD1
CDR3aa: CASSLIDRGRPGNTIYF
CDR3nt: TGTGCCAGCAGCTTAATTGACAGGGGGCGCCCTGGAAACACCATATATTTT

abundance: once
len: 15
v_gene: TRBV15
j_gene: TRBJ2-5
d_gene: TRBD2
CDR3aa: CATSRGGGGQETQYF
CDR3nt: TGTGCCACCAGCCGGGGGGGCGGGGGCCAAGAGACCCAGTACTTC

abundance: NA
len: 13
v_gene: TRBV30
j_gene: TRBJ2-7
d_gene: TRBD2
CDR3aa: CAWSGLAGYEQYF
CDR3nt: TGTGCCTGGAGTGGACTAGCGGGCTACGAGCAGTACTTC

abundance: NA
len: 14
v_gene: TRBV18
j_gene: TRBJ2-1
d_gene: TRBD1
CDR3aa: CASSPGTGDSEMFF
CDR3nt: TGTGCCAGCTCACCAGGGACAGGGGACTCGGAGATGTTCTTC

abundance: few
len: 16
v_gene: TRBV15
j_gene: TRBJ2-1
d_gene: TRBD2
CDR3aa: CATSRESGGSYNEQFF
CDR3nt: TGTGCCACCAGCAGAGAGAGCGGGGGGAGTTACAATGAGCAGTTCTTC

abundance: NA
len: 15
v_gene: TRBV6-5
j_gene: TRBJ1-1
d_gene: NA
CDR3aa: CASSYLQGENTEAFF
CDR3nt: TGTGCCAGCAGTTACTTACAGGGCGAGAACACTGAAGCTTTCTTT

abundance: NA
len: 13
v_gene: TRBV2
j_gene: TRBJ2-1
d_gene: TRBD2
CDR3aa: CASTGLAGGKQFF
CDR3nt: TGTGCCAGCACGGGACTAGCGGGGGGTAAGCAGTTCTTC

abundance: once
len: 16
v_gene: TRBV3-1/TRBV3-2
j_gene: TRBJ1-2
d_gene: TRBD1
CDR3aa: CASSQERTGEYYGYTF
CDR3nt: TGTGCCAGCAGCCAAGAGCGGACAGGGGAGTACTATGGCTACACCTTC

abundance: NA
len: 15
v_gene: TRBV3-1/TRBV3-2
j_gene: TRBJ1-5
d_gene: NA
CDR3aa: CASSFTSATNQPQHF
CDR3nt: TGTGCCAGCAGCTTCACTTCCGCAACCAATCAGCCCCAGCATTTT

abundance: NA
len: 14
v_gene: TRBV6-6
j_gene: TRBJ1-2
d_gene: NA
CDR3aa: CASSDSMVPYGYTF
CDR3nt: TGTGCCAGCAGCGACAGCATGGTCCCCTATGGCTACACCTTC

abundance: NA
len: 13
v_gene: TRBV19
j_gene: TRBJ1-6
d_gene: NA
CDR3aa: CASTVSYNSPLHF
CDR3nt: TGTGCCAGTACAGTGTCCTATAATTCACCCCTCCACTTT

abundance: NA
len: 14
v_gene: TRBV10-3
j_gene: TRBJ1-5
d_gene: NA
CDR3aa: CAISESGGHQPQHF
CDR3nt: TGTGCCATCAGTGAGTCGGGGGGGCATCAGCCCCAGCATTTT

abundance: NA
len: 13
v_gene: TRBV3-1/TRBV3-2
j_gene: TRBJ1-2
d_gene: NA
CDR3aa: CASSQEQLYGYTF
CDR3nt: TGTGCCAGCAGCCAAGAACAGCTCTATGGCTACACCTTC

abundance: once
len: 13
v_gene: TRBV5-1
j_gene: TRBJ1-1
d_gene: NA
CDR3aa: CASSLLMNTEAFF
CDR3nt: TGCGCCAGCAGCTTGCTTATGAACACTGAAGCTTTCTTT

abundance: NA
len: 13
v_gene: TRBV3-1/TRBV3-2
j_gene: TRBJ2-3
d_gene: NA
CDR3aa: CASSRLPTDTQYF
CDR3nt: TGTGCCAGCAGCCGGCTTCCCACAGATACGCAGTATTTT

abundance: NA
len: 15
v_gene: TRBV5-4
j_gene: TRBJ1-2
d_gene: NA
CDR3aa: CASSVDPLVAYGYTF
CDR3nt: TGTGCCAGCAGCGTTGATCCACTCGTCGCCTATGGCTACACCTTC

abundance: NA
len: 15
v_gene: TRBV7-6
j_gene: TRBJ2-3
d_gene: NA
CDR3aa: CASSPQETGGDTQYF
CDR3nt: TGTGCCAGCAGCCCTCAAGAAACCGGGGGAGATACGCAGTATTTT

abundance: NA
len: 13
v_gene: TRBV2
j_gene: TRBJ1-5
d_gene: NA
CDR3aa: CASSQQGNQPQHF
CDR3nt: TGTGCCAGCAGTCAGCAGGGGAATCAGCCCCAGCATTTT

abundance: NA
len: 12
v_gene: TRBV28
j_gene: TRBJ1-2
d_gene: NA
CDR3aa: CASSYGIYGYTF
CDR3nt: TGTGCCAGCAGTTACGGGATCTATGGCTACACCTTC

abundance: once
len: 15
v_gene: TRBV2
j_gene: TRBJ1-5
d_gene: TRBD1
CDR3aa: CASSGGDRGMEPQHF
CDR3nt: TGTGCCAGCAGTGGAGGGGACAGGGGTATGGAGCCCCAGCATTTT

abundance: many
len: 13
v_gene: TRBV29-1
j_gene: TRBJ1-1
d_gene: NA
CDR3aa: CSVLGQLNTEAFF
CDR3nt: TGCAGCGTACTAGGACAGTTAAACACTGAAGCTTTCTTT

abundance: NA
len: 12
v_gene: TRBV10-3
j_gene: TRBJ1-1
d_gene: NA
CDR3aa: CATRLRDTEAFF
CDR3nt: TGTGCCACCAGACTGAGGGACACTGAAGCTTTCTTT

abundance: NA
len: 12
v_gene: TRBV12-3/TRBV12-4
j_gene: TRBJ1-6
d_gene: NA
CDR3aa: CASSLRDSPLHF
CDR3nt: TGTGCCAGCAGTTTGCGGGATTCACCCCTCCACTTT

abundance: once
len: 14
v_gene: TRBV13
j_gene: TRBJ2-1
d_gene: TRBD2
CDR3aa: CASSLSSGGDEQFF
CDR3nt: TGTGCCAGCAGCTTATCGTCGGGAGGGGACGAGCAGTTCTTC

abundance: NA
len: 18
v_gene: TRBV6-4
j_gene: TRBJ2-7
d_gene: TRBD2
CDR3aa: CASSPPTPARETAYEQYF
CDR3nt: TGTGCCAGCAGTCCCCCAACCCCAGCGCGGGAGACCGCCTACGAGCAGTACTTC

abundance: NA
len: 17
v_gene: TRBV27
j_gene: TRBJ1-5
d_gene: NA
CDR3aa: CASSLSMGQLGNQPQHF
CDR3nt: TGTGCCAGCAGTTTATCGATGGGGCAGTTGGGCAATCAGCCCCAGCATTTT

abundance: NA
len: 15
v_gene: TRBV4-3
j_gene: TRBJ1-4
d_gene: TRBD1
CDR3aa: CASSQAGTGVEKLFF
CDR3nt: TGCGCCAGCAGCCAGGCCGGGACAGGGGTTGAAAAACTGTTTTTT

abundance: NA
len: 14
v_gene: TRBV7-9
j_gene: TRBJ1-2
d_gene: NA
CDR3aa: CASSLDMVQYGYTF
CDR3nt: TGTGCCAGCAGCTTAGATATGGTCCAGTATGGCTACACCTTC

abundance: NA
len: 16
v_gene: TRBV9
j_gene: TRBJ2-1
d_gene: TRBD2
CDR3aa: CASSPQGTSGYNEQFF
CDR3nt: TGTGCCAGCAGCCCCCAGGGGACTAGCGGGTACAATGAGCAGTTCTTC

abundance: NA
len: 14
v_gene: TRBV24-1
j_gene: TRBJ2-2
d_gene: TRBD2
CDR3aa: CATRTSGNTGELFF
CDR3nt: TGTGCCACGAGGACTAGCGGGAACACCGGGGAGCTGTTTTTT

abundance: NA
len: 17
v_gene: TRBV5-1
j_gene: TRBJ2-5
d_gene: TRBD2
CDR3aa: CASSLGALAGGQETQYF
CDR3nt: TGCGCCAGCAGCTTGGGGGCGCTAGCGGGGGGGCAAGAGACCCAGTACTTC

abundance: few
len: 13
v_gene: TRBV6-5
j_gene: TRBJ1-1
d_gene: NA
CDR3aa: CASSTGRRTEAFF
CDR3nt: TGTGCCAGCAGCACAGGGAGAAGGACTGAAGCTTTCTTT

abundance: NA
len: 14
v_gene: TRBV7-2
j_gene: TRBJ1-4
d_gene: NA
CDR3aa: CASSSGTRGEKLFF
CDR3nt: TGTGCCAGCAGCTCCGGGACACGAGGCGAAAAACTGTTTTTT

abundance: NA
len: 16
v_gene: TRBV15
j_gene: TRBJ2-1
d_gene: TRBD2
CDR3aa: CATSLPSGGAYNEQFF
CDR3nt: TGTGCCACCAGCTTACCTAGCGGGGGGGCGTACAATGAGCAGTTCTTC

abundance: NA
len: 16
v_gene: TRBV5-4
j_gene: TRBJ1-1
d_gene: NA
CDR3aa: CASSPSGAGVDTEAFF
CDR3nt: TGTGCCAGCAGCCCTTCAGGGGCAGGGGTTGACACTGAAGCTTTCTTT

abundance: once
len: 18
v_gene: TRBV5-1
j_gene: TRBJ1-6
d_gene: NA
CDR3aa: CASSFWATSAQYNSPLHF
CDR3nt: TGCGCCAGCAGCTTCTGGGCCACCTCGGCACAGTATAATTCACCCCTCCACTTT

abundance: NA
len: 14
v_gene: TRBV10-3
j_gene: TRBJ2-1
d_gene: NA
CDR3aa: CAISDGDKHNEQFF
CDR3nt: TGTGCCATCAGTGATGGGGACAAACACAATGAGCAGTTCTTC

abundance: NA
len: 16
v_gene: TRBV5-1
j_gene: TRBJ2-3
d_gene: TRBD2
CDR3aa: CASSLGTSGTTDTQYF
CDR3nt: TGCGCCAGCAGCTTGGGGACTAGCGGGACCACAGATACGCAGTATTTT

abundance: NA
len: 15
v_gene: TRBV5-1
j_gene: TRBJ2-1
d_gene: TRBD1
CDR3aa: CASSLGTGPYNEQFF
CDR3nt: TGCGCCAGCAGCTTGGGGACAGGGCCATACAATGAGCAGTTCTTC

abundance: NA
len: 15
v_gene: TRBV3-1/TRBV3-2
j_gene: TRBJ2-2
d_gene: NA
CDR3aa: CASSPKGLNTGELFF
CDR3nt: TGTGCCAGCAGCCCGAAGGGACTGAACACCGGGGAGCTGTTTTTT

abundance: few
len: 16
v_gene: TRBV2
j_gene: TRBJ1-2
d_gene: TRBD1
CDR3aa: CASSARTGLIDYGYTF
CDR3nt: TGTGCCAGCAGTGCACGGACAGGCCTTATCGACTATGGCTACACCTTC

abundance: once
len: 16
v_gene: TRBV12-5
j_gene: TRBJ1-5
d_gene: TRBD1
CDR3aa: CASGLVVDRPIQPQHF
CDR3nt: TGTGCTAGTGGTTTGGTAGTGGACAGGCCCATTCAGCCCCAGCATTTT

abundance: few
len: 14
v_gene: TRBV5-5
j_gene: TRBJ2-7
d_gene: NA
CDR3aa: CASSSLTDSYEQYF
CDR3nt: TGTGCCAGCAGCTCGTTGACAGATTCCTACGAGCAGTACTTC

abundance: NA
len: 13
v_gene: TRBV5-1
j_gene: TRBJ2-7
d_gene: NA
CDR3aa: CASSFDAVAEQYF
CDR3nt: TGCGCCAGCAGCTTCGATGCCGTGGCCGAGCAGTACTTC

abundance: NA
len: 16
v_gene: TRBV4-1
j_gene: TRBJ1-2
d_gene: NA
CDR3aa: CASSQAPGTTNYGYTF
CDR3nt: TGCGCCAGCAGCCAAGCGCCCGGGACAACTAACTATGGCTACACCTTC

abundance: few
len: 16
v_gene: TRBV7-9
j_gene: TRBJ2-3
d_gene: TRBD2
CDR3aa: CASSLKGSLAGDTQYF
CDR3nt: TGTGCCAGCAGCTTAAAGGGGTCGCTAGCGGGAGATACGCAGTATTTT

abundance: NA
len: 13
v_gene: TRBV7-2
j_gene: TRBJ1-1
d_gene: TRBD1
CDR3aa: CASSANQGDQAFF
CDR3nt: TGTGCCAGCAGCGCGAATCAGGGGGATCAAGCTTTCTTT

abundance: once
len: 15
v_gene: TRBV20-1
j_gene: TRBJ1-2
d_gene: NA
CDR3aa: CSASKGLGVDYGYTF
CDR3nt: TGCAGTGCTAGTAAGGGACTCGGTGTAGACTATGGCTACACCTTC

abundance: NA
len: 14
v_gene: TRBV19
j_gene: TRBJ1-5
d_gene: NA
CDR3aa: CASSPWGRRQPQHF
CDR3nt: TGTGCCAGTAGCCCATGGGGGAGGAGGCAGCCCCAGCATTTT